The rows below give T cell receptor beta chains drawn from one sample of a study of T cells after posttransplantation cyclophosphamide. Assay used: immunoSEQ multiplex PCR; TCRdb lists only in-frame clones, some missing. The table lists some 27,000 clones, more than 80% of them singletons, with roughly 3.4% in the top ten. Material: PBMCs. All receptors come from a man aged 45-65 years. CDR3s include the opening cysteine and the closing phenylalanine or tryptophan. The D gene is left open where the match is weak. Not every row has a clone size; where given, it reads once, few, many or a size class.

>NA|TRBV10-3|NA|TRBJ1-4
TGTGCCATCAGTGGGCCTAATGAAAAACTGTTTTTT
CAISGPNEKLFF
>TRBD2|TRBV5-1|NA|TRBJ2-7
TGCGCCAGCAGCTTGGACGGGAGGAACAACGAGCAGTACTTC
CASSLDGRNNEQYF
>TRBD1|TRBV6-5|NA|TRBJ2-7
TGTGCCAGCAGTTCTGACGCCGGGACAGGGGGCCACGAGCAGTACTTC
CASSSDAGTGGHEQYF
>TRBD1|TRBV19|NA|TRBJ1-2
TGTGCCAGTAGTATCGGTCAGGGGGCCAACTATGGCTACACCTTC
CASSIGQGANYGYTF
>TRBD2|TRBV11-3|NA|TRBJ2-3
TGTGCCAGCAGCTTAGGGGGGTACGGCGGGGGGCCACTATGGGATACGCAGTATTTT
CASSLGGYGGGPLWDTQYF
>TRBD1|TRBV19|NA|TRBJ1-2
TGTGCCAGCAATACCGGGACAGGGGGACCCACTACCGCCTTC
CASNTGTGGPTTAF
>NA|TRBV30|NA|TRBJ1-5
TGTGCCTGGGACAGGACAAATCAGCCCCAGCATTTT
CAWDRTNQPQHF
>NA|TRBV7-3|NA|TRBJ2-1
TGTGCCAGCAGCTTGCAGGGCCTAGGTGGTGAGCAGTTCTTC
CASSLQGLGGEQFF
>TRBD2|TRBV7-9|NA|TRBJ2-7
TGTGCCAGCAGCGTCCAAAAACTAGCGGACTCCTACGAGCAGTACTTC
CASSVQKLADSYEQYF
>TRBD2|TRBV4-1|NA|TRBJ2-2
TGCGCCAGCAGCCCAGGATGGGGAGGACTAGCGACCGGGGAGCTGTTTTTT
CASSPGWGGLATGELFF
>TRBD2|TRBV5-5|few|TRBJ2-7
TGTGCCAGCAGTATAATAGCGGGGCCGTATTACGAGCAGTACTTC
CASSIIAGPYYEQYF
>NA|TRBV7-8|NA|TRBJ2-6
TGTGCCAGCAGCTTAGTTTCGGCTGGGGCCAACGTCCTGACTTTC
CASSLVSAGANVLTF
>TRBD1|TRBV2|NA|TRBJ2-1
TGTGCCAGCAGTGAAGGGGACAGGTCGCAGTTCTTC
CASSEGDRSQFF
>TRBD1|TRBV11-3|NA|TRBJ2-5
TGTGCCAGCAGCTTCTTCCGGGACAGCCAAGAGACCCAGTACTTC
CASSFFRDSQETQYF
>NA|TRBV6-5|NA|TRBJ1-2
TGTGCCAGCGGAGGGTACTATGGCTACACCTTC
CASGGYYGYTF
>NA|TRBV11-3|NA|TRBJ2-1
TGTGCCAGCAGGGCCAGGAGGGGGCGGGGAGACAATGAGCAGTTCTTC
CASRARRGRGDNEQFF
>TRBD1|TRBV7-2|NA|TRBJ1-2
TGTGCCAGCAGCTTACTGACAGGGCCGGGCTATGGCTACACCTTC
CASSLLTGPGYGYTF
>TRBD1|TRBV6-5|NA|TRBJ2-7
TGTGCCACCCAAGGGGCAGGGGGAAGCGAGCAGTACTTC
CATQGAGGSEQYF
>NA|TRBV28|NA|TRBJ2-5
TGTGCCAGCACCCGAATGAGCGGACAAGAGACCCAGTACTTC
CASTRMSGQETQYF
>NA|TRBV5-1|NA|TRBJ2-2
TGCGCCAGCAGCCCGGACTTCCTTTCCACCGGGGAGCTGTTTTTT
CASSPDFLSTGELFF
>TRBD2|TRBV11-2|NA|TRBJ2-1
TGTGCCAGCTTAAGCGGGAGGTATGGTGAGCAGTTCTTC
CASLSGRYGEQFF
>NA|TRBV20-1|NA|TRBJ2-5
TGCAGTGCTAGAGCCCCCGCGATCCAGTACTTC
CSARAPAIQYF
>TRBD2|TRBV5-1|once|TRBJ2-3
TGCGCCAGCAGCTTATCGGCTGCTAGCGGGAGGGCCTATCCGTCGCAGTATTTT
CASSLSAASGRAYPSQYF
>TRBD1|TRBV9|NA|TRBJ1-3
TGTGCCAGCAGCGTAGGGGTTTTGGGACAGGGCTCTGGAAACACCATATATTTT
CASSVGVLGQGSGNTIYF
>TRBD1|TRBV6-5|NA|TRBJ1-2
TGTGCCAGCAGACGGACAGGGAATAGCTATGGCTACACCTTC
CASRRTGNSYGYTF
>TRBD2|TRBV6-5|NA|TRBJ2-1
TGTGCCAGCAGTCAAAGCGGGAGGGTCTACAATGAGCAGTTCTTC
CASSQSGRVYNEQFF
>TRBD2|TRBV10-3|few|TRBJ2-1
TGTGCCATCAGGGATAGCGGGAGGGCCTACAATGAGCAGTTCTTC
CAIRDSGRAYNEQFF
>NA|TRBV9|NA|TRBJ2-7
TGTGCCAGCAGCGTAGATGGGGAGGTGGGGGAGCAGTACTTC
CASSVDGEVGEQYF
>NA|TRBV7-8|few|TRBJ2-7
TGTGCCAGCAGCTTAGTCGGTGGAGCGGACGAGCAGTACTTC
CASSLVGGADEQYF
>NA|TRBV11-3|NA|TRBJ1-6
TGTGCCAGCAGCTTAGATCAGGGTTTGGGACTCAGGAATTCACCCCTCCACTTT
CASSLDQGLGLRNSPLHF
>NA|TRBV6-1|NA|TRBJ1-2
TGTGCCAGCAGTGAATTGGGCAGTGGCTACACCTTC
CASSELGSGYTF
>NA|TRBV7-9|NA|TRBJ1-3
TGTGCCTCTAGAGGGTCCGGAAACACCATATATTTT
CASRGSGNTIYF
>TRBD2|TRBV7-6|once|TRBJ2-7
TGTGCCAGCAGCTTAGTAGCGGGCCCCTACGAGCAGTACTTC
CASSLVAGPYEQYF
>NA|TRBV4-3|NA|TRBJ1-1
TGCGCCAGCAGCCAAGTTGTCAGGCACTCCCAAGCTTTCTTT
CASSQVVRHSQAFF
>NA|TRBV18|once|TRBJ1-1
TGTGCCAGCTCCCGTCTAGGAGGGGAGGAGGGAGCTTTCTTT
CASSRLGGEEGAFF
>NA|TRBV14|NA|TRBJ2-1
TGTGCCAGCAGCCTGTTGATAGGGGATTACCGACGTAACAATGAGCAGTTCTTC
CASSLLIGDYRRNNEQFF
>TRBD2|TRBV4-2|NA|TRBJ2-1
TGTGCCAGCAGCCAAGTGGGGCTAGCGGGACCTGAGCAGTTCTTC
CASSQVGLAGPEQFF
>NA|TRBV27|NA|TRBJ2-7
TGTGCCAGCAGCTTAGGGGCCTCCTACGAGCAGTACTTC
CASSLGASYEQYF
>TRBD2|TRBV5-8|once|TRBJ2-2
TGTGCCAGCAGCTTGGTAAGGCTGGCGGGGGAGAACACCGGGGAGCTGTTTTTT
CASSLVRLAGENTGELFF
>TRBD1|TRBV30|few|TRBJ1-3
TGTGCCTGGACCGTAGGACAGGGACGAAACACCATATATTTT
CAWTVGQGRNTIYF
>TRBD1|TRBV7-2|NA|TRBJ2-5
TGTGCCAGCAGCATACAGGGGGCACGAGAGACCCAGTACTTC
CASSIQGARETQYF
>TRBD2|TRBV11-2|NA|TRBJ2-7
TGTGCCAGCAGCACAATGGGACTAGCGGGGTCCTACGAGCAGTACTTC
CASSTMGLAGSYEQYF
>TRBD1|TRBV7-2|NA|TRBJ1-5
TGTGCCAGCAGCTTAGGAGGGGGCGGCAATCAGCCCCAGCATTTT
CASSLGGGGNQPQHF
>NA|TRBV2|once|TRBJ1-2
TGTGCCAGCAGTGAATATGGCTTGGACAGCTTTAACTATGGCTACACCTTC
CASSEYGLDSFNYGYTF
>NA|TRBV6-5|NA|TRBJ2-1
TGTGCCAGCAGTTACTGGGCAGATGGTGAGCAGTTCTTC
CASSYWADGEQFF